Listed below are T cell receptor beta chains from one sample, sequenced in a study of PD-1 blockade in classical Hodgkin lymphoma. Profiling relied on immunoSEQ multiplex PCR, and the TCRdb table lists in-frame clones only, not all of them. The sample carries approximately 45,000 clones, roughly 90% recorded once. Sequenced input: peripheral blood mononuclear cells (PBMCs). The receptors originated from a human donor with classical Hodgkin lymphoma. Each CDR3 is given with its conserved first and last residue. Each record gives: V gene, D gene, J gene, CDR3 DNA, CDR3 protein. D genes are given only for firm matches.

V: TRBV4-1; D: TRBD1; J: TRBJ1-5; DNA: TGCGCCAGCAGCCAATCCCAAAGGGACAGGGTCTATAGCAATCAGCCCCAGCATTTT; CDR3: CASSQSQRDRVYSNQPQHF
V: TRBV9; D: TRBD2; J: TRBJ2-1; DNA: TGTGCCAGCAGCGTCCTAGCGGGGTTAGCCTACAATGAGCAGTTCTTC; CDR3: CASSVLAGLAYNEQFF
V: TRBV18; D: -; J: TRBJ1-3; DNA: TGTGCCAGCTCACCAAGGGGGTCTGGAAACACCATATATTTT; CDR3: CASSPRGSGNTIYF
V: TRBV27; D: -; J: TRBJ2-1; DNA: TGTGCCAGCAAGAGGACCATTTCCTTCCTAAACAATGAGCAGTTCTTC; CDR3: CASKRTISFLNNEQFF
V: TRBV11-2; D: -; J: TRBJ1-2; DNA: TGTGCCAGCAGCTTAGTGCCGCTCGGCTACACCTTC; CDR3: CASSLVPLGYTF
V: TRBV6-5; D: TRBD2; J: TRBJ2-7; DNA: TGTGCCAGCAGTTACCTGGCGGGAGATAATTACGAGCAGTACTTC; CDR3: CASSYLAGDNYEQYF
V: TRBV7-3; D: TRBD1; J: TRBJ1-1; DNA: TGTGCCAGCAGCTCCCGGGACAGGGAAGCAGCTTTCTTT; CDR3: CASSSRDREAAFF
V: TRBV5-4; D: -; J: TRBJ1-1; DNA: TGTGCCAGCGGCGCGGAGGCTTTGAACACTGAAGCTTTCTTT; CDR3: CASGAEALNTEAFF
V: TRBV7-3; D: -; J: TRBJ2-1; DNA: TGTGCCAGCAGCTTAGTAGGCGGGCCTTACAATGAGCAGTTCTTC; CDR3: CASSLVGGPYNEQFF
V: TRBV7-8; D: TRBD2; J: TRBJ2-1; DNA: TGTGCCAGCAGCTTTAAGACTAGCGGGACCTACAATGAGCAGTTCTTC; CDR3: CASSFKTSGTYNEQFF
V: TRBV15; D: TRBD2; J: TRBJ2-5; DNA: TGTGCCACCAGCAGAGGACTAGCCCAAGAGACCCAGTACTTC; CDR3: CATSRGLAQETQYF
V: TRBV28; D: -; J: TRBJ1-2; DNA: TGTGCCAGCACCAACAGGGCACCCTATGGCTACACCTTC; CDR3: CASTNRAPYGYTF
V: TRBV10-2; D: -; J: TRBJ2-2; DNA: TGCGCCAGCAGTGAGCGGGACCCCGGGGAGCTGTTTTTT; CDR3: CASSERDPGELFF
V: TRBV5-1; D: -; J: TRBJ2-5; DNA: TGCGCCAGCAGCTTCCTACCCCTAAGGACCGGGTGGGCAGAGACCCAGTACTTC; CDR3: CASSFLPLRTGWAETQYF